Following are 8 T cell receptor beta chains from one sample sequenced in a study of patients and donors after allogeneic stem cell transplantation. One entry per CDR3 protein results from TCRdb running MiXCR on the RT-PCR reads. The table includes under 200,000 distinct CDR3 sequences, roughly 31% detected once. Sequencing input: blood, either unsorted or a sorted T cell fraction (not recorded which). The receptors here all came from a human donor who was either an allogeneic HSCT recipient or a stem cell or donor lymphocyte infusion donor (not recorded which). It is not recorded whose cells these are; they may come from a transplant donor.

The chain has TRBV9 and TRBJ2-7; 8 bases are a match to TRBD2. CDR3 length equals 15 residues. V gave up 2 bases and J gave up 4 bases; unmatched junction bases: 8. The germline CDR1 and CDR2 sequences are SGDLS and YYNGEE. The CDR3 DNA is TGTGCCAGCAGCGTCTGGGGGACTAGTACTTACGAGCAGTACTTC. Protein product: CASSVWGTSTYEQYF.

This clonotype was counted a few times. J is TRBJ2-4 and V is TRBV27; TRBD2 might be the D (6 bases). Deletions cut 0 bases from V and 0 bases from J, with 15 bases between. Germline assignment: CDR1 MNHEY and CDR2 SMNVEV (reference sequence). This CDR3 spans 18 amino acids. CDR3 amino acids: CASSLSLGGAGAKNIQYF. In DNA form, the CDR3 reads TGTGCCAGCAGTTTATCTCTCGGTGGAGCGGGAGCCAAAAACATTCAGTACTTC.

J is TRBJ2-7 and V is TRBV21-1; TRBD2 is the table's D call, not checked against the DNA. TRBV21-1 is a listed pseudogene. The CDR3 extends over 16 amino acids. In DNA, the CDR3 is TGTGCCAGCAGCAAAGGGAGAGGGACTCGCTCCTACGAGCAGTACTTC. Its translation: CASSKGRGTRSYEQYF.

This clonotype was observed a handful of times. The V call is TRBV6-5, the J call TRBJ2-3; 12 bases line up with TRBD2. The CDR3 extends over 18 amino acids. After removal of 5 bases from V and 0 bases from J, the junction contained 9 bases not matched to a gene. From germline, CDR1 is MNHEY and CDR2 SVGAGI. The CDR3 coding sequence is TGTGCCAGCAGTAGTGGTAGGACTAGCGGGATTAGCACAGATACGCAGTATTTT. It encodes CASSSGRTSGISTDTQYF.

V is TRBV10-1 and J is TRBJ2-1; perhaps TRBD2 as D (6 bases). Germline CDR1 is WNHNN and CDR2 is SYGVQD (reference sequence). V lost 3 bases to trimming and J lost 2 bases, with 11 bases between them. This CDR3 spans 15 amino acids. CDR3 nucleotide sequence: TGCGCCAGCAGTGAAGGCGGGGCAGCCTACAATGAGCAGTTCTTC. Translating it yields CASSEGGAAYNEQFF.

This clonotype was found a few times. The chain joins TRBV10-3 to TRBJ1-3; 7 nucleotides line up with TRBD1. V shed 9 bases and J 5 bases; nucleotides not matched to a gene: 16. CDR1 is ENHRY, CDR2 SYGVKD, per germline. CDR3 length: 16 residues. For the CDR3, the DNA is TGTGCCATTTCGGCAGGACAGGTGGTGGCTCGAAACACCATATATTTT. Translating it yields CAISAGQVVARNTIYF.

The chain carries TRBV3-1 and TRBJ2-7; D gene ambiguous. In germline, CDR1 is LGHDT, CDR2 YNNKEL (reference sequence). The CDR3 length is 13 residues. V was shortened by 0 bases and J by 7 bases, with 10 bases between the two germline ends. The CDR3 bases are TGTGCCAGCAGCCAAGATCTGACGTGGGAGCAGTACTTC. Encoded protein: CASSQDLTWEQYF.

The V call is TRBV20-1, the J call TRBJ1-4; D possibly corresponds to TRBD1 (6 bases). V was shortened by 4 bases and J by 10 bases, with 16 bases between the two germline ends. CDR3 length equals 13 residues. Per germline, CDR1 DFQATT and CDR2 SNEGSKA (reference sequence). The CDR3 DNA follows: TGCAGTGCTATGGCGGGGGGCGAGGTAAAACTGTTTTTT. This encodes CSAMAGGEVKLFF.